This T cell receptor beta chain was identified during a study of blood T cell repertoires in COVID-19. Study-level information: Both acute and convalescent COVID-19 samples were obtained from the United States, Italy and Spain.

This clone has a single count. The method was immunoSEQ multiplex PCR; TCRdb's version includes in-frame clones alone and lacks a portion of them. The data hold more than 85,000 clones, with 82% observed a single time. This TCR derives from a woman aged 60-75 years with acute or convalescent COVID-19. Input material: peripheral blood.

As DNA, the CDR3 is TGCGCCAGCAGCTCGGACACTGAAGCTTTCTTT. Translation: CASSSDTEAFF. This chain connects TRBV5-1 to TRBJ1-1; D gene ambiguous. In germline, CDR1 is SGHRS, CDR2 YFSETQ. Trimming pared 3 bases from V and 3 bases from J, leaving 3 bases between. The CDR3 totals 11 residues.